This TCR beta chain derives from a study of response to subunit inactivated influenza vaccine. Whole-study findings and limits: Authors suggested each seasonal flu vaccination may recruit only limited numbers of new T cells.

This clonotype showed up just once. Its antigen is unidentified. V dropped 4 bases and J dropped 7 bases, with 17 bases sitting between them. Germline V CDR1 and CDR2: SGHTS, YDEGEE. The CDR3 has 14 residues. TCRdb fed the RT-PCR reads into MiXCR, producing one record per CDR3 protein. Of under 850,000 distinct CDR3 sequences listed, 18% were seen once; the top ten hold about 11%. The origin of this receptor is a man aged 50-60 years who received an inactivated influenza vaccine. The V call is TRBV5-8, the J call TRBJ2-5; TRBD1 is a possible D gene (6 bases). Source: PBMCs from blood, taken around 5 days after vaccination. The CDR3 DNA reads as TGTGCCAGCAGCGACAGGACGGCCGGAGGGACCCAGTACTTC. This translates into CASSDRTAGGTQYF. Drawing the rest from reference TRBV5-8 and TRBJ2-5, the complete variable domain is EAGVTQSPTHLIKTRGQQATLRCSPISGHTSVYWYQQALGLGLQFLLWYDEGEERNRGNFPPRFSGRQFPNYSSELNVNALELEDSALYLCASSDRTAGGTQYFGPGTRLLVL.